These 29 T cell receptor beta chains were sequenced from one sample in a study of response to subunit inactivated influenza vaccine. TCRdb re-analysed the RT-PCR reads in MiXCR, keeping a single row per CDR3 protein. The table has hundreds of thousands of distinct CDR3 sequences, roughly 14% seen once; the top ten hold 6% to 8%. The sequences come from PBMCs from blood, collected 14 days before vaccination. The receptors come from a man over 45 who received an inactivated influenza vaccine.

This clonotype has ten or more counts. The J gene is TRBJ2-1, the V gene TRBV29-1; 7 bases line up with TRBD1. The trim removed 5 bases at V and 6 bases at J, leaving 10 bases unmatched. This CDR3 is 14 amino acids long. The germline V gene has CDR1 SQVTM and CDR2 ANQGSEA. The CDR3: CSVRIGGQGNEQFF. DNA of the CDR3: TGCAGCGTTAGGATAGGGGGCCAGGGCAATGAGCAGTTCTTC.

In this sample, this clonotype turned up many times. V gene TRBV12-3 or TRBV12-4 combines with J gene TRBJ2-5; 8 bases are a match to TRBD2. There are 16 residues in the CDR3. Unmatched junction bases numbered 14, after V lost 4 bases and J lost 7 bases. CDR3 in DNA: TGTGCCAGCAGTTCGGTGGGCGCGGGGGGCGTTTGGACCCAGTACTTC. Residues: CASSSVGAGGVWTQYF.

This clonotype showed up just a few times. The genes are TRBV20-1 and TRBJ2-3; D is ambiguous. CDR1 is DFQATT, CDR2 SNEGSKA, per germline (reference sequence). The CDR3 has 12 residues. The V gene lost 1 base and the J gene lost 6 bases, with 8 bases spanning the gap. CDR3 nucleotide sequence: TGCAGTGCTAGAGCCTTTTTGGATACGCAGTATTTT. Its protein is CSARAFLDTQYF.

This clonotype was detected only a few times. This CDR3 reads CASSKGGPGVEQFF. DNA for the CDR3: TGTGCCAGCAGCAAAGGGGGGCCTGGGGTTGAGCAGTTCTTC. The chain recombines TRBV9 with TRBJ2-1; the D gene could be TRBD1 or TRBD2 (6 bases each). This CDR3 is 14 amino acids long. The germline V gene encodes CDR1 SGDLS and CDR2 YYNGEE. V was clipped by 4 bases and J by 9 bases, with 17 bases between them.

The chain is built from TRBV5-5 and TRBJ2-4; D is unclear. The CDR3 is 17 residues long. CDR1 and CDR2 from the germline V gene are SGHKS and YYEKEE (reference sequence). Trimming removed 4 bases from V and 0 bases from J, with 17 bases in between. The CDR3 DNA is TGTGCCAGCAGCCCGCTACCGGGTGGCGGAGCCAAAAACATTCAGTACTTC. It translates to CASSPLPGGGAKNIQYF. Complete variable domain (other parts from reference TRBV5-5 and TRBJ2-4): DAGVTQSPTHLIKTRGQQVTLRCSPISGHKSVSWYQQVLGQGPQFIFQYYEKEERGRGNFPDRFSARQFPNYSSELNVNALLLGDSALYLCASSPLPGGGAKNIQYFGAGTRLSVL.

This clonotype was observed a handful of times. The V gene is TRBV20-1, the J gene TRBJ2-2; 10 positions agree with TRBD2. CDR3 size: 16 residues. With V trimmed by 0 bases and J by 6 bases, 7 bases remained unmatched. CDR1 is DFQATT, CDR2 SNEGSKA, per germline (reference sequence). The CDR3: CSARDPRTSGAGELFF. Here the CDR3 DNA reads TGCAGTGCTAGAGATCCGAGGACTAGCGGAGCCGGGGAGCTGTTTTTT.

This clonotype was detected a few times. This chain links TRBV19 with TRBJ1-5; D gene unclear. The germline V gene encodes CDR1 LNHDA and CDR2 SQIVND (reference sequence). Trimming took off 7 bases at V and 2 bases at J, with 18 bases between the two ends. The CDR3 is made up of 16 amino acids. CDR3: CASNSDVGRGNQPQHF. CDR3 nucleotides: TGTGCCAGTAACTCCGACGTGGGCAGAGGCAATCAGCCCCAGCATTTT.

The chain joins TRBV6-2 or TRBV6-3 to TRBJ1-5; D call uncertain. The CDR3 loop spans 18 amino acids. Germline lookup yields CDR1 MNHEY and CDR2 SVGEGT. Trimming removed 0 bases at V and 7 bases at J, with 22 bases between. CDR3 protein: CASSYSAGSLVFGQPQHF. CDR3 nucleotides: TGTGCCAGCAGTTACTCGGCGGGATCATTGGTTTTTGGGCAGCCCCAGCATTTT.

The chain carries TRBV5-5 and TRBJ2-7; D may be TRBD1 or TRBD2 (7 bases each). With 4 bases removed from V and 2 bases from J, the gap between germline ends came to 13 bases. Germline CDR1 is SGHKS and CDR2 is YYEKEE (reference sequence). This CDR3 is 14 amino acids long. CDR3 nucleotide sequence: TGTGCCAGCAGCCGGGGGGACAGTACCTACGAGCAGTACTTC. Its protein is CASSRGDSTYEQYF.

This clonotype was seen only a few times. The CDR3 DNA sequence: TGTGCCAGCAGCCAAGAAGGGAGGGGACTAGGCTTGATGGTTGAGCAGTTCTTC. It encodes CASSQEGRGLGLMVEQFF. This chain links TRBV3-1 with TRBJ2-1; 8 nucleotides line up with TRBD2. Germline lookup yields CDR1 LGHDT and CDR2 YNNKEL (reference sequence). V trimming: 0 bases; J trimming: 9 bases; junction bases outside the gene matches: 16. This CDR3 has 18 residues.

The CDR3 reads CASSDPTGPQETQYF. The CDR3 DNA sequence: TGTGCCAGCAGTGACCCGACCGGCCCCCAAGAGACCCAGTACTTC. The chain has TRBV2 and TRBJ2-5; D remains ambiguous. Germline CDR1 SNHLY, CDR2 FYNNEI. The CDR3 spans 15 residues. V lost 3 bases and J lost 1, with 12 bases in between.

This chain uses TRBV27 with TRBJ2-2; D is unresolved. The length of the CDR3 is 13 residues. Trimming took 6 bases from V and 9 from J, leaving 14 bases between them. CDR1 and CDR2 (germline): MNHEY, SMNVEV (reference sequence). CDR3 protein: CASRTARNRELFF. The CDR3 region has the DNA TGTGCCAGCAGGACCGCTAGGAATCGGGAGCTGTTTTTT.

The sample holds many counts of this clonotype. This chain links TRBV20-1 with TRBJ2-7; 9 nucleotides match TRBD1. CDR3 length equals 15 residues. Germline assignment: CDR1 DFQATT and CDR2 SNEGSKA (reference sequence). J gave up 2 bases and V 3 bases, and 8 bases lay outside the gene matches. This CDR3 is CSASVSGQGTYEQYF. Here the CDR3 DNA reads TGCAGTGCTAGCGTTTCGGGACAGGGAACCTACGAGCAGTACTTC.

This chain's CDR3 is CASSKGLASISGELFF. As DNA, the CDR3 is TGTGCCAGCAGCAAGGGACTAGCGAGCATATCCGGGGAGCTGTTTTTT. The chain links TRBV12-3 or TRBV12-4 to TRBJ2-2, with 10 bases identical to TRBD2. This CDR3 is 16 amino acids long. Losses at the gene ends were 6 bases for V and 6 bases for J; bases not matched to a gene: 10.

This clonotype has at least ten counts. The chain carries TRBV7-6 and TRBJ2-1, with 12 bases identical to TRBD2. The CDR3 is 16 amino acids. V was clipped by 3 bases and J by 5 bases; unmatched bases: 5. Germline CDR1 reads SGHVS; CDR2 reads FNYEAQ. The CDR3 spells CASSLTSGGLNNEQFF. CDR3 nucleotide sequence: TGTGCCAGCAGCTTGACTAGCGGGGGCCTAAACAATGAGCAGTTCTTC.

CDR3 sequence: CASSLSGGLTGNTIYF. CDR3 DNA: TGTGCCAGCAGTTTATCTGGGGGGCTGACTGGAAACACCATATATTTT. The V call is TRBV27, the J call TRBJ1-3; D perhaps matches TRBD1 (6 bases). The CDR3 consists of 16 residues. The germline V and J ends were trimmed by 0 bases and 2 bases, with 11 bases remaining between them. Germline V lookup: CDR1 MNHEY, CDR2 SMNVEV (reference sequence).

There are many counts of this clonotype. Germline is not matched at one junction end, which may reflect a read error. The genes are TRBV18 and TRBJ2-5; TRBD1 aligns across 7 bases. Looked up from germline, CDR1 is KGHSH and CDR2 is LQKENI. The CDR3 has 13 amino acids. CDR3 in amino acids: CASSPGQQETQYF. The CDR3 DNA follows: TGCGCCAGCAGCCCGGGACAGCAAGAGACCCAGTACTTC.

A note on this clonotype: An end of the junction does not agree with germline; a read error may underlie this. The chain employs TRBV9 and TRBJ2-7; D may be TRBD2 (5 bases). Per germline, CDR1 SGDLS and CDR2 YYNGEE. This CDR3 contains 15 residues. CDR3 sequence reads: CATSVSGETSYEQYF. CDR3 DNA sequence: TGTGCCACCAGCGTCTCCGGGGAAACCTCCTACGAGCAGTACTTC.

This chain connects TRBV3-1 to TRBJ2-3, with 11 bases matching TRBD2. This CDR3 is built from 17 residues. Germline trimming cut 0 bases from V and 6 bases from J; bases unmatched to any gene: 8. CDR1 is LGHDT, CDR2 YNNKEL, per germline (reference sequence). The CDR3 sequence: CASSQEGSGGASDTQYF. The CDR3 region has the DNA TGTGCCAGCAGCCAAGAGGGTAGCGGGGGGGCCAGTGATACGCAGTATTTT.

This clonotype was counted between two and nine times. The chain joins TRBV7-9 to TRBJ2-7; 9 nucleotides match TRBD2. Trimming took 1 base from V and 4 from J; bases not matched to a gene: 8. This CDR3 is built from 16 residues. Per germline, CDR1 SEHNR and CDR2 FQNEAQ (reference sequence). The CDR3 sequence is CASSLGASGNGYEQYF. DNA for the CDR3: TGTGCCAGCAGCTTAGGGGCTAGCGGGAATGGTTACGAGCAGTACTTC.

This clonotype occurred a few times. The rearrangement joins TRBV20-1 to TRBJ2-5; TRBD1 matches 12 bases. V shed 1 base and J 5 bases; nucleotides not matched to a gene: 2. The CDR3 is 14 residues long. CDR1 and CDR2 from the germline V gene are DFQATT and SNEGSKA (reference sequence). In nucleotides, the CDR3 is TGCAGTGCTAGAGGGGACAGGGGGCTTGAGACCCAGTACTTC. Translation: CSARGDRGLETQYF.

The CDR3 DNA is TGTGCCAGCAGTGATAAAACAGTGATTCAAGAGACCCAGTACTTC. Translated, it gives CASSDKTVIQETQYF. The chain combines TRBV25-1 with TRBJ2-5; D ambiguous. Germline-derived CDR1 and CDR2 are MGHDK and SYGVNS. Trimming left V 3 bases short and J 2 bases short, with 13 bases between. The CDR3 has 15 amino acids.

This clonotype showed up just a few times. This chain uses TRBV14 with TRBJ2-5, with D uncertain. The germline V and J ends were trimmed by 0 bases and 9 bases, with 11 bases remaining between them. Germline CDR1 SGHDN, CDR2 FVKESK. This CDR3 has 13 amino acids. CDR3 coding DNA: TGTGCCAGCAGCCAAGAAAGGAGTGGGGCCCAGTACTTC. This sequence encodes CASSQERSGAQYF.

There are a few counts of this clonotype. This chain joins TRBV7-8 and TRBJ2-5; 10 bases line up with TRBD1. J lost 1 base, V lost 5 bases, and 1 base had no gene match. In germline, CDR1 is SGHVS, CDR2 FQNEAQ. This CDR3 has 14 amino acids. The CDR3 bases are TGTGCCAGCAGCGGGACAGGGGCCCAAGAGACCCAGTACTTC. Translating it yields CASSGTGAQETQYF.

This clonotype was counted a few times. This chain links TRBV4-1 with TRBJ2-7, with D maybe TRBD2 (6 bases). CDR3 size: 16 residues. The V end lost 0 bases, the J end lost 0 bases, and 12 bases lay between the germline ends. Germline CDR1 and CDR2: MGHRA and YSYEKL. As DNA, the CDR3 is TGCGCCAGCAGCCAAGATCGGGAGACATACTCCTACGAGCAGTACTTC. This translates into CASSQDRETYSYEQYF.

The CDR3 loop is CSVRGSYNEQFF. Here the CDR3 DNA reads TGCAGCGTGAGGGGGTCCTACAATGAGCAGTTCTTC. J is TRBJ2-1 and V is TRBV29-1; D perhaps matches TRBD1 (6 bases). The CDR3 runs 12 residues. Trimming left V 6 bases short and J 1 base short, with 7 bases between. The germline V gene encodes CDR1 SQVTM and CDR2 ANQGSEA.

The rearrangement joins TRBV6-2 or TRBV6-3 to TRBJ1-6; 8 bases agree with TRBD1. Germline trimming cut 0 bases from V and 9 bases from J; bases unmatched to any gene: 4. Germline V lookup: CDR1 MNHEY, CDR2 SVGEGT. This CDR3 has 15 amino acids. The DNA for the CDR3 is TGTGCCAGCAGTTACTCGACAGGGGTCGGTTCACCCCTCCACTTT. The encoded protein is CASSYSTGVGSPLHF.

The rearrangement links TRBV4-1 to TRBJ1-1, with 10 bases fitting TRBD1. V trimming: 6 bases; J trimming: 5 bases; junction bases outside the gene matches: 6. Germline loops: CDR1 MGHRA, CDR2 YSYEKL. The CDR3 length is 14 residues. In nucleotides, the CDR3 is TGCGCCAGCAGAGTGACAGGGGGCTTTACTGAAGCTTTCTTT. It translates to CASRVTGGFTEAFF.

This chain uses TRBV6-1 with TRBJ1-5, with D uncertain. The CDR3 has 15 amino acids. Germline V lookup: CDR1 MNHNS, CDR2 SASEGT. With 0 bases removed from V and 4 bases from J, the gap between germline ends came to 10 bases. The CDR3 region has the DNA TGTGCCAGCAGTGAAGCATACAGCTCTAATCAGCCCCAGCATTTT. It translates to CASSEAYSSNQPQHF.